A single sample gave rise to the 2 T cell receptor beta chains below, sequenced in a study of blood T cell repertoires in COVID-19. Assay: immunoSEQ multiplex PCR; the TCRdb copy retains only in-frame clones and omits some. The profile shows hundreds of thousands of clones, more than 80% of them singletons. Sequencing was performed on PBMCs or T cells enriched from blood (not recorded which). The receptors here all came from a man under 40 who had recovered from COVID-19.

This chain joins TRBV19 and TRBJ1-1; 8 positions match TRBD1. CDR3 length equals 15 residues. Trimming took 5 bases from V and 5 from J; bases not matched to a gene: 10. CDR1 and CDR2 (germline): LNHDA, SQIVND (reference sequence). The CDR3 loop reads CASSLLTGALTEAFF. The CDR3 nucleotides are TGTGCCAGTAGTCTTCTGACAGGGGCCCTAACTGAAGCTTTCTTT.

With regard to this clone: Other DNA sequences in this specimen translate into the identical CDR3. V gene TRBV5-1 combines with J gene TRBJ2-3; D is uncertain. Looked up from germline, CDR1 is SGHRS and CDR2 is YFSETQ. The CDR3 spans 12 residues. V was cut by 4 bases and J by 0 bases, with 3 bases left in between. The CDR3 coding sequence is TGCGCCAGCAGCCTAAGCACAGATACGCAGTATTTT. Translation gives CASSLSTDTQYF. The complete variable domain, with remaining parts taken from reference TRBV5-1 and TRBJ2-3, reads KAGVTQTPRYLIKTRGQQVTLSCSPISGHRSVSWYQQTPGQGLQFLFEYFSETQRNKGNFPGRFSGRQFSNSRSEMNVSTLELGDSALYLCASSLSTDTQYFGPGTRLTVL.